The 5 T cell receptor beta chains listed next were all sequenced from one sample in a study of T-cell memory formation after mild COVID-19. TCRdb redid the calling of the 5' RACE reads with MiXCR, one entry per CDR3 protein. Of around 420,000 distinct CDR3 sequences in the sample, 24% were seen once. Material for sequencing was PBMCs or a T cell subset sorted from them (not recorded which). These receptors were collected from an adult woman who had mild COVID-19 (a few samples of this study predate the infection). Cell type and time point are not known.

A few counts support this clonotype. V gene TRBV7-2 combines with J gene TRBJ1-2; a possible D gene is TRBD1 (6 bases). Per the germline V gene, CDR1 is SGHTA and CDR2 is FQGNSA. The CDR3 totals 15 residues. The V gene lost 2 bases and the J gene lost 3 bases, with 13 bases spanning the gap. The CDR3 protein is CASSLRTGWDYGYTF. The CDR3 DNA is TGTGCCAGCAGCTTACGAACAGGGTGGGACTATGGCTACACCTTC.

DNA for the CDR3: TGCGCCAGCAGCCAAGCTCGAAATGAGCAGTTCTTC. Amino acid sequence: CASSQARNEQFF. The V gene is TRBV4-3, the J gene TRBJ2-1; D gene unclear. CDR1 is LGHNA and CDR2 is YSLEER in the germline V gene. The CDR3 loop spans 12 amino acids. Trimming took off 1 base at V and 7 bases at J, with 5 bases between the two ends.

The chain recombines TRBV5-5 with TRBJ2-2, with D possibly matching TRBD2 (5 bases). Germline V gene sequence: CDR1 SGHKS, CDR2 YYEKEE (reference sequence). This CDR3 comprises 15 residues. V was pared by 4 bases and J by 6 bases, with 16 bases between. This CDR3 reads CASSVRAAGPGELFF. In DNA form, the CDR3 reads TGTGCCAGCAGCGTGCGGGCCGCCGGACCCGGGGAGCTGTTTTTT.

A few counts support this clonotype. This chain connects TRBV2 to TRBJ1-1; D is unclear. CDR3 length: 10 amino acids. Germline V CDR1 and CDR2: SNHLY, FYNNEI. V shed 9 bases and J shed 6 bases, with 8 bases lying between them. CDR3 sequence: CAREGAEAFF. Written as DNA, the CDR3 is TGTGCCAGAGAAGGAGCTGAAGCTTTCTTT.

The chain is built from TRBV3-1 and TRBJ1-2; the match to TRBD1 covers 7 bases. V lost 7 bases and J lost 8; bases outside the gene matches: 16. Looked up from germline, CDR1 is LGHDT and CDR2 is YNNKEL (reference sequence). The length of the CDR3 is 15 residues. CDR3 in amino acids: CASTGTAGLAQGYTF. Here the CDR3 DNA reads TGTGCCAGCACCGGGACAGCGGGTTTGGCGCAAGGCTACACCTTC.